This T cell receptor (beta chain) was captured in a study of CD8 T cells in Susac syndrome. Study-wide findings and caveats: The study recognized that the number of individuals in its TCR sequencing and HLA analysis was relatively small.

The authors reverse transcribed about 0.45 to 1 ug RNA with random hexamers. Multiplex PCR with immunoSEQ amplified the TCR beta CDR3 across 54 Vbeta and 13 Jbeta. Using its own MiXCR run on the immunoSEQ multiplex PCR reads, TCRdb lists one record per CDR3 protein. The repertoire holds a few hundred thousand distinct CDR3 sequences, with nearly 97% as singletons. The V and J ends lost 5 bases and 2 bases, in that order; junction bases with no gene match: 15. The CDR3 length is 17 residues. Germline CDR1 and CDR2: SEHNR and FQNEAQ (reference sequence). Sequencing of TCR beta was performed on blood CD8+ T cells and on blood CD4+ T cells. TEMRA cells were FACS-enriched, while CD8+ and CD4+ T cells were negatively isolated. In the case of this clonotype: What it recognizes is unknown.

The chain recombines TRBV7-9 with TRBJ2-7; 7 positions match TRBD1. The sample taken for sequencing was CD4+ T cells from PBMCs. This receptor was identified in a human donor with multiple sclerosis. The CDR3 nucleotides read TGTGCCAGCAGCATCCAGGGGCCGGGACAGATCCCCTACGAGCAGTACTTC. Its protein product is CASSIQGPGQIPYEQYF. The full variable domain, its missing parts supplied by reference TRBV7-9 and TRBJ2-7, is DTGVSQNPRHKITKRGQNVTFRCDPISEHNRLYWYRQTLGQGPEFLTYFQNEAQLEKSRLLSDRFSAERPKGSFSTLEIQRTEQGDSAMYLCASSIQGPGQIPYEQYFGPGTRLTVT.